The entry that follows covers one T cell receptor beta chain sequence. Its cognate antigen is unknown. The data stem from a study of T cell responses to AZD1222 COVID-19 vaccine. Sequencing used immunoSEQ multiplex PCR; TCRdb keeps in-frame clones, though not all of them. The repertoire holds approximately 100,000 clones, with approximately 88% as singletons. Germline V gene sequence: CDR1 LNHDA, CDR2 SQIVND (reference sequence). Deletions cut 7 bases from V and 2 bases from J, with 17 bases between. There are 15 residues in the CDR3. Study results and caveats: There were mostly white British donors and more females than males, and clonal diversity was possibly underestimated. Repertoires were sampled only after the peak T cell response. CD4 TCRs covered the whole spike, strongest at regions 160-218 and 743-854.

This sequence originates from an adult in good health. The chain uses TRBV19 and TRBJ1-2; a weak D match, TRBD1 (5 bases). Source: peripheral blood, taken on day 0 of AZD1222 vaccination. In DNA form, the CDR3 reads TGTGCCAGTATGCAGGGCGACTCTACAAACTATGGCTACACCTTC. Translating it yields CASMQGDSTNYGYTF.